What follows are 7 T cell receptor beta chains derived from one specimen sequenced in a study of graft-versus-host responses after intestinal transplantation. Sequencing was performed with immunoSEQ multiplex PCR; in TCRdb, only in-frame clones are kept and a portion is missing. The sample includes 9,900 or so clones, over 90% of them seen just once. Sequenced material: PBMCs, taken roughly 45 days after intestinal transplantation. The receptors originated from a human patient who received an intestinal transplant, so some T cells may come from the graft donor.

J is TRBJ2-3 and V is TRBV7-2; D might be TRBD2 (6 bases). V lost 0 bases and J lost 10, with 8 bases in between. The CDR3 spans 12 residues. The V gene's germline CDR1 is SGHTA and CDR2 FQGNSA. In DNA form, the CDR3 reads TGTGCCAGCAGCTTAGCCGCTAGCGCGCAGTATTTT. Protein sequence: CASSLAASAQYF.

This chain links TRBV6-6 with TRBJ1-3, with a weak D call TRBD1 (5 bases). This CDR3 is 12 amino acids long. Trimming pared 6 bases from V and 13 bases from J, leaving 16 bases between. Germline V lookup: CDR1 MNHNY, CDR2 SVGAGI (reference sequence). CDR3 sequence: CASSPRGGGIYF. The CDR3 DNA sequence: TGTGCCAGCAGCCCACGGGGGGGTGGGATATATTTT.

CDR3 region: CATSRVPEWPQHF. CDR3 sequence (DNA): TGTGCCACCAGCAGGGTCCCCGAATGGCCCCAGCATTTT. The genes are TRBV15 and TRBJ1-5; D unclear. This CDR3 contains 13 residues. Germline V gene sequence: CDR1 LNHNV, CDR2 YYDKDF (reference sequence). The ends were cut back, 3 bases at V and 9 bases at J, with 12 bases in the middle.

This chain links TRBV7-9 with TRBJ2-7; the match to TRBD2 covers 10 bases. CDR1 and CDR2 (germline): SEHNR, FQNEAQ (reference sequence). This CDR3 region has 14 residues. J gave up 7 bases and V 5 bases, and 8 bases lay outside the gene matches. The CDR3 loop is CASSITSGVGEQYF. The CDR3 bases are TGTGCCAGCAGCATAACTAGCGGGGTCGGTGAGCAGTACTTC.

This clone was counted once. The chain uses TRBV2 and TRBJ1-4; 7 bases are a match to TRBD1. The CDR3 covers 15 residues. The V and J ends lost 5 bases and 5 bases, in that order; junction bases with no gene match: 8. Germline CDR1 SNHLY, CDR2 FYNNEI. CDR3 amino acids: CASSPYGTVNEKLFF. CDR3 DNA: TGTGCCAGCAGTCCGTATGGGACAGTCAATGAAAAACTGTTTTTT.

The V call is TRBV10-3, the J call TRBJ2-1, with 7 bases fitting TRBD2. CDR1 and CDR2 (germline): ENHRY, SYGVKD. With 8 bases clipped from V and 2 bases from J, the junction kept 0 bases outside the gene matches. There are 12 residues in the CDR3. This CDR3 reads CAIGGAYNEQFF. The CDR3 DNA reads TGTGCCATCGGGGGGGCCTACAATGAGCAGTTCTTC.

The rearrangement uses TRBV4-2 and TRBJ2-6; no firm D call. Germline V lookup: CDR1 LGHNA, CDR2 YNFKEQ. The CDR3 has 20 amino acids. Trimming left V 1 base short and J 0 bases short, with 19 bases between. The CDR3 is CASSQVPLARRLSGANVLTF. The CDR3 DNA is TGTGCCAGCAGCCAAGTCCCATTGGCCCGCCGCCTCTCTGGGGCCAACGTCCTGACTTTC.